Below, 19 T cell receptor beta chains from the same sample are listed, as sequenced in a study of cytomegalovirus exposure and HLA in healthy donors. Vbeta (60) and Jbeta (13) primers were used in the PCR. Profiling relied on immunoSEQ multiplex PCR, and the TCRdb table lists in-frame clones only, not all of them. Listed are approximately 150,000 clones; 2.2% falls within the top ten. Sequenced sample: PBMCs. Receptors were obtained from a woman between 18 and 29 years old in good health and CMV-seronegative.

The chain carries TRBV4-2 and TRBJ2-3; tentative D call: TRBD2 (6 bases). The CDR3 is made up of 13 amino acids. Germline assignment: CDR1 LGHNA and CDR2 YNFKEQ. The V gene lost 2 bases and the J gene lost 6 bases, with 9 bases spanning the gap. CDR3 amino acids: CASSQPGGDTQYF. The CDR3 bases are TGTGCCAGCAGCCAACCTGGGGGGGATACGCAGTATTTT.

The chain employs TRBV5-6 and TRBJ1-6, with 11 bases lining up with TRBD1. From germline, CDR1 is SGHDT and CDR2 YYEEEE. This CDR3 has 16 residues. The V gene end was trimmed by 3 bases and the J gene end by 7 bases; junction bases not matched to a gene: 6. DNA for the CDR3: TGTGCCAGCAGCTCAACCGGGACAGGGGGAAATTCACCCCTCCACTTT. This encodes CASSSTGTGGNSPLHF.

The rearrangement links TRBV14 to TRBJ1-2; no clear D gene. The length of the CDR3 is 14 residues. The V end was cut by 1 base, the J end by 3 bases, with 9 bases between. Germline values: CDR1 SGHDN, CDR2 FVKESK. CDR3 protein: CASSQGAGHYGYTF. The CDR3, as DNA: TGTGCCAGCAGCCAAGGGGCAGGCCACTATGGCTACACCTTC.

The CDR3 spells CASSPSTGSYNEQFF. The CDR3, as DNA: TGTGCCAGCAGCCCGAGCACCGGGTCCTACAATGAGCAGTTCTTC. The chain combines TRBV6-5 with TRBJ2-1; D remains ambiguous. Trimming took 6 bases from V and 1 from J, leaving 13 bases between them. Germline values: CDR1 MNHEY, CDR2 SVGAGI. This CDR3 is built from 15 residues.

The chain carries TRBV19 and TRBJ2-1; D not certain. Trimming cost V 9 bases and J 4 bases, with 16 bases left between them. The germline gives CDR1 LNHDA, CDR2 SQIVND (reference sequence). CDR3 length: 14 residues. CDR3 amino acids: CASCRSGTYNEQFF. CDR3 DNA: TGTGCCAGCTGTCGCTCGGGTACTTACAATGAGCAGTTCTTC.

This chain uses TRBV18 with TRBJ2-5, with 7 bases fitting TRBD1. Germline V lookup: CDR1 KGHSH, CDR2 LQKENI. The ends lost 6 bases at V and 1 base at J; junction bases unmatched: 2. This CDR3 spans 13 amino acids. CDR3 sequence reads: CASSGQAQETQYF. The CDR3 nucleotides are TGTGCCAGCTCCGGACAGGCCCAAGAGACCCAGTACTTC.

The genes are TRBV27 and TRBJ2-7, with 14 nucleotides matching TRBD2. CDR3 length: 19 amino acids. The germline CDR1 and CDR2 sequences are MNHEY and SMNVEV (reference sequence). After removal of 7 bases from V and 2 bases from J, the junction contained 16 bases not matched to a gene. CDR3 loop: CASTRQGLAGAGATYEQYF. The DNA of the CDR3 is TGTGCCAGCACGCGCCAGGGACTAGCGGGAGCCGGAGCGACCTACGAGCAGTACTTC.

The chain employs TRBV11-2 and TRBJ2-5; 9 nucleotides match TRBD1. Germline V lookup: CDR1 SGHAT, CDR2 FQNNGV. There are 12 residues in the CDR3. Trimming cost V 9 bases and J 9 bases; bases outside gene matches: 8. The CDR3 is CASQQGQGPQYF. CDR3 sequence (DNA): TGTGCCAGTCAGCAAGGACAGGGGCCCCAGTACTTC. Supplemented by reference TRBV11-2 and TRBJ2-5, the full variable domain reads EAGVAQSPRYKIIEKRQSVAFWCNPISGHATLYWYQQILGQGPKLLIQFQNNGVVDDSQLPKDRFSAERLKGVDSTLKIQPAKLEDSAVYLCASQQGQGPQYFGPGTRLLVL.

This chain uses TRBV9 with TRBJ2-1; D is perhaps TRBD1 (6 bases). CDR1 is SGDLS, CDR2 YYNGEE, per germline. The CDR3 runs 15 residues. With 4 bases removed from V and 7 bases from J, the gap between germline ends came to 18 bases. The CDR3 region has the DNA TGTGCCAGCAGCCTTCTACAGGGTAGTAAAAATGAGCAGTTCTTC. Translating gives CASSLLQGSKNEQFF.

About this clone itself: The CDR3 carries no conserved terminal phenylalanine or tryptophan, so it likely arises from a read error. The chain links TRBV27 to TRBJ2-7, with 10 nucleotides matching TRBD1. The CDR3 length is 14 residues. V shed 4 bases, J shed 3 bases, and the junction held 3 bases outside the gene matches. Germline loops: CDR1 MNHEY, CDR2 SMNVEV (reference sequence). CDR3 sequence reads: CASSSTGGYYEQYL. The CDR3 DNA follows: TGTGCCAGCAGTTCGACAGGGGGCTACTACGAGCAGTACCTC.

The V call is TRBV6-6, the J call TRBJ2-5; 8 positions agree with TRBD1. The germline CDR1 and CDR2 sequences are MNHNY and SVGAGI (reference sequence). This CDR3 is 15 amino acids long. The J segment lost 2 bases and the V segment lost 0 bases, leaving 2 bases of the junction unmatched. CDR3 loop: CASSYSRTGQETQYF. CDR3 bases: TGTGCCAGCAGTTACTCGAGGACAGGGCAAGAGACCCAGTACTTC.

The V gene is TRBV25-1, the J gene TRBJ2-1, with D possibly being TRBD1 (7 bases). V was shortened by 3 bases and J by 2 bases, with 8 bases between the two germline ends. The CDR3 loop spans 14 amino acids. Germline V CDR1 and CDR2: MGHDK, SYGVNS. CDR3 sequence (DNA): TGTGCCAGCAGTGACAGGGGGGCCTACAATGAGCAGTTCTTC. This sequence encodes CASSDRGAYNEQFF.

With respect to this clone: One junction end disagrees with the germline gene, perhaps due to a read error. The same CDR3 also results from other DNA sequences found in this sample. The gene calls are TRBV7-9 and TRBJ2-5; 7 nucleotides agree with TRBD2. Per the germline V gene, CDR1 is SEHNR and CDR2 is FQNEAQ (reference sequence). There are 16 residues in the CDR3. The CDR3 protein is CASSSEYLTRGETQYF. For the CDR3, the DNA is TGTGCCAGCAGCTCCGAATACCTAACACGGGGGGAGACTCAGTACTTC.

The chain links TRBV23-1 to TRBJ2-4; TRBD1 matches at 7 bases. TRBV23-1 is flagged as an ORF with uncertain function. J lost 10 bases, V lost 6 bases, and 3 bases had no gene match. This CDR3 is built from 11 residues. CDR3 DNA sequence: TGCGCCAGCAGCGGGACAGCTATTCAGTACTTC. It translates to CASSGTAIQYF.

The CDR3 DNA reads as TGCGCCAGCAGCCCCCGGGGAGAGACTGAAGCTTTCTTT. Its translation is CASSPRGETEAFF. V and J are TRBV5-1 and TRBJ1-1; D ambiguous. The V gene lost 4 bases and the J gene lost 5 bases, with 12 bases spanning the gap. Germline CDR1 and CDR2: SGHRS and YFSETQ. The CDR3 sequence is 13 residues long.

The V call is TRBV6-1, the J call TRBJ1-1, with TRBD1 identical over 9 bases. The V segment lost 0 bases and the J segment 3 bases; nucleotides outside the gene matches: 8. Germline assignment: CDR1 MNHNS and CDR2 SASEGT. The CDR3 extends over 17 amino acids. CDR3 bases: TGTGCCAGCAGTGAAGCGGGTGGGACAGGGAGGTACACTGAAGCTTTCTTT. Translating it yields CASSEAGGTGRYTEAFF.

As for this clone: This likely comes from a read error, as the CDR3 has no conserved phenylalanine or tryptophan at its end. V and J are TRBV28 and TRBJ1-1; TRBD1 might be the D (5 bases). CDR3 length equals 13 residues. Trimming pared 5 bases from V and 3 bases from J, leaving 10 bases between. Germline V gene lookup returns CDR1 MDHEN and CDR2 SYDVKM. The CDR3 loop reads CASSRKGYTEAFL. The CDR3 DNA reads TGTGCCAGCAGTCGAAAGGGGTACACTGAAGCTTTCCTT.

The rearrangement joins TRBV5-1 to TRBJ2-5; 11 positions agree with TRBD1. J was trimmed by 2 bases and V by 3 bases; bases with no gene match: 12. CDR3 length: 18 residues. The germline V gene has CDR1 SGHRS and CDR2 YFSETQ. CDR3 protein: CASSWGTGGPRGQETQYF. The DNA for the CDR3 is TGCGCCAGCAGCTGGGGGACAGGGGGTCCTCGTGGTCAAGAGACCCAGTACTTC.

CDR3 coding DNA: TGCGCCAGCAGTAAAGTAGCGGGAGGATTGGATGATACGCAGTATTTT. Protein sequence: CASSKVAGGLDDTQYF. The gene calls are TRBV10-1 and TRBJ2-3, with 10 positions matching TRBD2. CDR3 length: 16 residues. The V and J ends lost 5 bases and 6 bases, in that order; junction bases with no gene match: 11. Germline V gene lookup returns CDR1 WNHNN and CDR2 SYGVQD (reference sequence).